A selection of T cell receptor beta chains follows, all from one sample in a study of cytomegalovirus exposure and HLA in healthy donors. Libraries were prepared by immunoSEQ multiplex PCR; TCRdb keeps only in-frame clonotypes and omits some of them. Of some 150,000 clones detected, about three quarters appear once; the ten largest clones hold 1.5% to 2%. The sequenced sample was PBMCs. The origin of the receptors is a female donor in good health and CMV-seronegative. CDR3s include the opening cysteine and the closing phenylalanine or tryptophan. The D gene is left open where the match is weak. Rows may omit the clone size; those that give it use once, few, many or a size class.

clone size,V gene,J gene,D gene,CDR3 DNA,CDR3 protein
NA,TRBV30,TRBJ2-5,TRBD1,TGTGCCTGGAGCAGCGACGTTTTTTTTCAGGGGGCCCAGACCCAGTACTTC,CAWSSDVFFQGAQTQYF
NA,TRBV7-8,TRBJ2-3,TRBD2,TGTGCCAGCAGCGGAGCGGGGACCCTACTTGGTACGCAGTATTTT,CASSGAGTLLGTQYF
few,TRBV7-9,TRBJ1-2,NA,TGTGCCAGCAGCCCCCCAGGGGCGGACTATGGCTACACCTTC,CASSPPGADYGYTF
NA,TRBV6-1,TRBJ1-5,NA,TGTGCCAGCAGTGAAAAGGAGGTATTCGGGATTAATCAGCCCCAGCATTTT,CASSEKEVFGINQPQHF
NA,TRBV5-1,TRBJ2-2,TRBD1,TGCGCCAGCAGCTTGAACGGACAGGGGGCTGGCGGGGAGCTGTTTTTT,CASSLNGQGAGGELFF
NA,TRBV19,TRBJ1-5,NA,TGTGCCAGTAGTATGGGGGGGGCGAGAATAAATCAGCCCCAGCATTTT,CASSMGGARINQPQHF
NA,TRBV6-1,TRBJ2-2,NA,TGTGCCAGCAGTCACCGGGACTCCGGGGAGCTGTTTTTT,CASSHRDSGELFF
NA,TRBV5-6,TRBJ1-5,NA,TGTGCCAGCAGCCGCCGGGTAGGGGCGGGCAATCAGCCCCAGCATTTT,CASSRRVGAGNQPQHF
few,TRBV7-2,TRBJ2-7,TRBD2,TGTGCCAGCAGCTTAAGGGCGGGAGTCCCCTACGAGCAGTACTTC,CASSLRAGVPYEQYF
NA,TRBV14,TRBJ2-1,NA,TGTGCCAGCAGCCAACCGGGACAAGTTTACAATGAGCAGTTCTTC,CASSQPGQVYNEQFF
NA,TRBV25-1,TRBJ2-2,NA,TGTGCCAGCAGACAGTTTACCGGGGAGCTGTTTTTT,CASRQFTGELFF
NA,TRBV7-9,TRBJ1-1,TRBD1,TGTGCCAGCAGCACCCGACAGGGATTAATACCGGAAGCTTTCTTT,CASSTRQGLIPEAFF
NA,TRBV7-2,TRBJ2-7,TRBD2,TGTGCCAGCAGCCCGGGACTAGCGGGAGGGCGGTACGAGCAGTACTTC,CASSPGLAGGRYEQYF
NA,TRBV4-1,TRBJ2-3,TRBD2,TGCGCCAGCAGCCTCAAGGGACTAGCGGGCACAGATACGCAGTATTTT,CASSLKGLAGTDTQYF
few,TRBV19,TRBJ1-1,NA,TGTGCCAGTAGTATAGGGGCCACTTTGAACACTGAAGCTTTCTTT,CASSIGATLNTEAFF
NA,TRBV19,TRBJ1-5,NA,TGTGCCAGTAGTATAAATCGGGGGGCGCATCAGCCCCAGCATTTT,CASSINRGAHQPQHF
NA,TRBV5-8,TRBJ1-5,NA,TGTGCCAGCAGCTTCTCAGGGGACATCCTTCAGCCCCAGCATTTT,CASSFSGDILQPQHF
NA,TRBV12-5,TRBJ2-2,NA,TGTGCTAGTGGTTTCATAGGGCTAGCTAACACCGGGGAGCTGTTTTTT,CASGFIGLANTGELFF
NA,TRBV28,TRBJ2-1,TRBD2,TGTGCCGTCAGGGAGGGACTAGTCAATGAGCAGTTCTTC,CAVREGLVNEQFF
once,TRBV7-9,TRBJ2-1,TRBD1,TGTGCCAGCAGCCCCAACCCCGGGACAGGGCTGAATGAGCAGTTCTTC,CASSPNPGTGLNEQFF
NA,TRBV29-1,TRBJ1-2,TRBD1,TGCAGCGTCGGACAGGGGGGTGGCTACACCTTC,CSVGQGGGYTF
NA,TRBV18,TRBJ1-1,NA,TGTGCCAGCTCAAAGACAGGTGGCGACACTGAAGCTTTCTTT,CASSKTGGDTEAFF
NA,TRBV5-1,TRBJ2-5,TRBD2,TGCGCCAGCATGGGTAGCGGGAATAAAGAGACCCAGTACTTC,CASMGSGNKETQYF
NA,TRBV15,TRBJ1-5,NA,TGTGCCACCAGTCCGGGAGGGGAGAGACAGCCCCAGCATTTT,CATSPGGERQPQHF
NA,TRBV21-1,TRBJ2-2,NA,TGTGCCAGCAGCAAAGGGCCGGGGATGGCCGGGGAGCTGTTTTTT,CASSKGPGMAGELFF
few,TRBV9,TRBJ1-6,NA,TGTGCCAGCAAAGACAGCCTGAATAATTCACCCCTCCACTTT,CASKDSLNNSPLHF
once,TRBV28,TRBJ1-6,NA,TGTGCCAGCAGTCCATCCCCCTGGCAAACCGGGATGACCCTCCACTTT,CASSPSPWQTGMTLHF
NA,TRBV6-1,TRBJ2-1,NA,TGTGCCAGCAGTGGTATAGGTAGCGGAGGTAGCTCCTACAATGAGCAGTTCTTC,CASSGIGSGGSSYNEQFF
NA,TRBV7-2,TRBJ1-2,TRBD1,TGTGCCAGCAGCCCTCTTATAGGACAGGGGGCGCGTGGCTACACCTTC,CASSPLIGQGARGYTF
once,TRBV7-2,TRBJ2-3,NA,TGTGCCAGCAGCTTATTTTCTGATACGCAGTATTTT,CASSLFSDTQYF
few,TRBV5-1,TRBJ2-5,TRBD1,TGCGCCAGCAGCTTGGGCAGGGGGCTGGAGACCCAGTACTTC,CASSLGRGLETQYF
once,TRBV11-2,TRBJ1-1,TRBD1,TGTGCCAGCAGCAGACCGGGACAGGGGCTCACTGAAGCTTTCTTT,CASSRPGQGLTEAFF
NA,TRBV7-9,TRBJ1-5,TRBD1,TGTGCCAGCAGCTTAGCGCTCGGGACAGGGGGCTTTTATAATCAGCCCCAGCATTTT,CASSLALGTGGFYNQPQHF
NA,TRBV7-9,TRBJ1-2,TRBD1,TGTGCCAGCAGCTTAGGGACAGGGAACTATGGCTACACCTTC,CASSLGTGNYGYTF
NA,TRBV7-9,TRBJ2-1,TRBD2,TGTGCCAGCAGCTTCGGCGGGCTAGCGGGAGATGAGCAGTTCTTC,CASSFGGLAGDEQFF
few,TRBV18,TRBJ1-5,TRBD1,TGTGCCAGCTCACCGGGACAGGGTTCGGGTCAGCCCCAGCATTTT,CASSPGQGSGQPQHF
NA,TRBV9,TRBJ2-7,TRBD1,TGTGCCAGCAGCGGCGAGGCTGGACAGGGGATTCGGCAGTACTTC,CASSGEAGQGIRQYF
NA,TRBV6-7,TRBJ2-2,TRBD2,TGTGCCAGCAGTTCTCCATGCGGGGGGAACACCGGGGAGCTGTTTTTT,CASSSPCGGNTGELFF
NA,TRBV9,TRBJ1-2,TRBD1,TGTGCCAGCAGGGGACCGGGACAGGGGAGAGGCTACACCTTC,CASRGPGQGRGYTF
NA,TRBV19,TRBJ2-2,NA,TGTGCCAGTACAGAGGACTACACCGGGGAGCTGTTTTTT,CASTEDYTGELFF
once,TRBV9,TRBJ2-1,TRBD1,TGTGCCAGCTCACCGACAGGGGGCGGATTGGGGAATGAGCAGTTCTTC,CASSPTGGGLGNEQFF